The source of this T cell receptor (beta chain) is a study of blood T cells in healthy people across ages. Turning to the study itself: About one barcoded TCR beta cDNA was captured per two T cells.

Study-wide results and caveats: Diversity figures derived from one million T cells were judged to underestimate the true value.

Germline V lookup: CDR1 ENHRY, CDR2 SYGVKD. The CDR3 has 14 residues. With V trimmed by 7 bases and J by 10 bases, 13 bases remained unmatched. This clonotype was counted only a few times. Its antigen is as yet unknown. PBMCs, at least 6 million per sample, were isolated. Then a second PCR, running roughly 6 to 12 cycles, was carried out with a sample-barcoded 5' primer and a J-beta primer mix. Sequencing yielded, for each sample, at least 2.5 million paired-end reads carrying CDR3. MiXCR, applied by TCRdb to the 5' RACE reads, yields one record per CDR3 protein. The sample has roughly 930,000 distinct CDR3 sequences; 45% to 50% are singletons.

V gene TRBV10-3 combines with J gene TRBJ1-1, with 9 bases identical to TRBD1. The receptor comes from a man aged 25 to 40 in good health. Sequenced input: blood. The CDR3 nucleotides are TGTGCCATCACACCGGGGACAGGGAGTTTTCGAGCTTTCTTT. This codes for CAITPGTGSFRAFF.